The present T cell receptor beta chain was sequenced within a study of shared clonotypes between healthy human individuals. Study-wide results and limits: Large sequencing depth failed to make sorted-subset sequencing complete, rarefaction showed.

About this clone itself: Its specificity is not known.

V lost 4 bases, J lost 5 bases, and 18 bases lay in between. CDR1 is LNHDA and CDR2 is SQIVND in the germline V gene (reference sequence). The CDR3 covers 16 residues. It was around 190 ng DNA, about 30,000 T cell genomes, that sorted-subset replicate PCRs used. Sequencing was performed with immunoSEQ multiplex PCR; in TCRdb, only in-frame clones are kept and a portion is missing. The sample lists some 2.1 million clones; 90% to 95% were seen once. V gene TRBV19 combines with J gene TRBJ1-5, with D perhaps matching TRBD1 (5 bases). The source material was naive CD4+ T cells sorted from blood. Specified subset: CD45RA+ positively selected. The sequence derives from a young man in good health. The CDR3 region is CASSNGPGRGDQPQHF. The CDR3 DNA reads TGTGCCAGTAGTAATGGTCCGGGACGGGGCGATCAGCCCCAGCATTTT.